The entry below gives a single T cell receptor beta chain sequence along with its context. This sample was taken from a study of OX40 agonist ivuxolimab in advanced cancers. About the study: Patients undergoing dose escalation presented with hepatocellular carcinoma, melanoma, renal cell or head and neck cancer. Treatment received earlier with anti-PD-1, anti-PD-L1 or anti-CTLA-4 agents was allowed, and around 40% had some.

The protocol was immunoSEQ multiplex PCR, while the TCRdb copy is restricted to in-frame clones and leaves out a portion. The sample has about 100,000 clones, less than 95% seen once. The V and J ends lost 1 base and 4 bases respectively, with 10 bases between them. In germline, CDR1 is LGHNA, CDR2 YSLEER. This CDR3 comprises 14 residues. The chain is built from TRBV4-3 and TRBJ1-1; D unresolved. This specimen consisted of CD4+ or CD8+ T cells sorted from blood, obtained in a trial of the OX40 agonist ivuxolimab. This TCR was recovered from an adult with an advanced solid tumor such as melanoma, head and neck, liver or kidney cancer. The CDR3 here is CASSQVALRTEAFF. The CDR3 nucleotides are TGCGCCAGCAGCCAAGTGGCCCTGCGCACTGAAGCTTTCTTT.